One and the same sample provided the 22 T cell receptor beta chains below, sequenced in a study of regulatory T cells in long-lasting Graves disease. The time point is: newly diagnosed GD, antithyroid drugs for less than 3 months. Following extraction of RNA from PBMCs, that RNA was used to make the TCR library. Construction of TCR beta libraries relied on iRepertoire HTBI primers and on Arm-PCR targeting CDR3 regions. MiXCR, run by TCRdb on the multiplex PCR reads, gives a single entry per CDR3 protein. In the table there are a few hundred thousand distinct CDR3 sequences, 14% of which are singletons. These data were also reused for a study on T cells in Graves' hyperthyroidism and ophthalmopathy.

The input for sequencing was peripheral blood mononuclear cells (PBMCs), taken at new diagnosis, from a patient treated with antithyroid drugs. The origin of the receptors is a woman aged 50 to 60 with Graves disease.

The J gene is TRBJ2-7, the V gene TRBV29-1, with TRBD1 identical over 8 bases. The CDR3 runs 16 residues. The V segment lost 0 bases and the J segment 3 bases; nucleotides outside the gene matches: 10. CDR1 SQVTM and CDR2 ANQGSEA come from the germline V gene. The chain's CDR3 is CSVEESGRTGFYEQYF. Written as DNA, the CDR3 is TGCAGCGTTGAAGAAAGTGGGCGGACAGGGTTCTACGAGCAGTACTTC.

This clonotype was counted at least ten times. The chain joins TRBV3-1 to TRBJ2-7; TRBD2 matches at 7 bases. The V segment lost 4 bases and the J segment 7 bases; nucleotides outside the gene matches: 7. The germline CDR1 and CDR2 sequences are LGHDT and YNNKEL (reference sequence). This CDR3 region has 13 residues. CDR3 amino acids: CASSPRGGEEQYF. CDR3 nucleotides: TGTGCCAGCAGCCCGCGTGGGGGGGAGGAGCAGTACTTC.

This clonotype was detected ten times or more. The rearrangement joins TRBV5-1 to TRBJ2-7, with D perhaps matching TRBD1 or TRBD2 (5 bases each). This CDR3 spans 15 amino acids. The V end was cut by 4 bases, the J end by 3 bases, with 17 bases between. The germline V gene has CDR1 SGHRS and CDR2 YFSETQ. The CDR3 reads CASSPVGGEYYEQYF. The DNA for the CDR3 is TGCGCCAGCAGCCCCGTTGGGGGAGAATACTACGAGCAGTACTTC. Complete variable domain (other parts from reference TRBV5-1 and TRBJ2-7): KAGVTQTPRYLIKTRGQQVTLSCSPISGHRSVSWYQQTPGQGLQFLFEYFSETQRNKGNFPGRFSGRQFSNSRSEMNVSTLELGDSALYLCASSPVGGEYYEQYFGPGTRLTVT.

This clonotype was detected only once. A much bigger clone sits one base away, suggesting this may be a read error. For the CDR3, the DNA is TGTGCCAGCTCACAGGGACAGGGGACGAACGCTGAAGCTTTCTTT. Encoded protein: CASSQGQGTNAEAFF. The rearrangement links TRBV18 to TRBJ1-1; 10 bases map to TRBD1. The CDR3 covers 15 residues. From germline, CDR1 is KGHSH and CDR2 LQKENI.

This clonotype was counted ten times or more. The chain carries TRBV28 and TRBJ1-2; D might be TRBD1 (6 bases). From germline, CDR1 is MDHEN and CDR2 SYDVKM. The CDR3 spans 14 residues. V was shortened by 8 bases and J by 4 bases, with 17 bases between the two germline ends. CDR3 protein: CASYYRGGFYGYTF. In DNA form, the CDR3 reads TGTGCCAGCTACTATCGAGGGGGTTTCTATGGCTACACCTTC.

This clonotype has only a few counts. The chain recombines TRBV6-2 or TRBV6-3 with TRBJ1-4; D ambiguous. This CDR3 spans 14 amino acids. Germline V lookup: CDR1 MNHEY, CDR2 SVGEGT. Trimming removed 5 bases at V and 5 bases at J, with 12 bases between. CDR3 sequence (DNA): TGTGCCAGCAGTGCGCAGAATAAGAATGAAAAACTGTTTTTT. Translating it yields CASSAQNKNEKLFF.

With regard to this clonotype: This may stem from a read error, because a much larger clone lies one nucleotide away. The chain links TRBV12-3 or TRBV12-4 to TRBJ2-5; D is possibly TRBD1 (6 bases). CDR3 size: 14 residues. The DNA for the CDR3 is TGTGCCATCAGTACAGGACAGATGCAAGAGACCCAGTACTTC. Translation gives CAISTGQMQETQYF.

In DNA, the CDR3 is TGTGCCAGCAGCTTGGGAGGGGGAAGGGAGCAGTACTTC. It yields the protein CASSLGGGREQYF. V is TRBV5-6 and J is TRBJ2-7, with a possible D match to TRBD1 (6 bases). The germline V gene encodes CDR1 SGHDT and CDR2 YYEEEE. This CDR3 is built from 13 residues. Trimming cost V 0 bases and J 7 bases, with 11 bases left between them.

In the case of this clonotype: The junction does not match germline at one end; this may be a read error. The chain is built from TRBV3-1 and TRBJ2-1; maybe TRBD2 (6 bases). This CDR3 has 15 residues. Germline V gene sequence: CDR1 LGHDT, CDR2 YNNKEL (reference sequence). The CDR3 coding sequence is TGTGCCAGCAGCCAAGCACCGGGACTCAAAAATGATCAGTTCTTC. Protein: CASSQAPGLKNDQFF.

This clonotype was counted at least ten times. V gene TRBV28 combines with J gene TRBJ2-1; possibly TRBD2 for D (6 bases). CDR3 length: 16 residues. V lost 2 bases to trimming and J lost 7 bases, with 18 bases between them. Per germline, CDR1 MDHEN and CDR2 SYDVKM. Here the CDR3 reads CASSLRRGPRGNEQFF. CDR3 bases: TGTGCCAGCAGTTTAAGGAGGGGCCCCCGCGGTAATGAGCAGTTCTTC.

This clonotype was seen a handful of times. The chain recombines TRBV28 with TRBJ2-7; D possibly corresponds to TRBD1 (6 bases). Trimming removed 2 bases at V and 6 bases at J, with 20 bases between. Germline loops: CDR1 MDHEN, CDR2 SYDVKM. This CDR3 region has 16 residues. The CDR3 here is CASSLSFIGGTGEQYF. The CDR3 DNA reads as TGTGCCAGCAGTTTAAGCTTCATTGGGGGCACGGGCGAGCAGTACTTC.

CDR3 coding DNA: TGTGCCAGCAGTGTATGGGACAGCGAGTCCTACAATGAGCAGTTCTTC. This translates into CASSVWDSESYNEQFF. The chain combines TRBV2 with TRBJ2-1; TRBD1 aligns across 7 bases. CDR1 SNHLY and CDR2 FYNNEI come from the germline V gene. The CDR3 totals 16 residues. The V gene end was trimmed by 4 bases and the J gene end by 1 base; junction bases not matched to a gene: 7.

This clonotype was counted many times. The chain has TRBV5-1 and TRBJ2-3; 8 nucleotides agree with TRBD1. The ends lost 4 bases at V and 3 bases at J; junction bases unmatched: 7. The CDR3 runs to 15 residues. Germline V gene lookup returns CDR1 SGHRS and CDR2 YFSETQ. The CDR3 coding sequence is TGCGCCAGCAGCCTAGACAGGGGTAAGACAGATACGCAGTATTTT. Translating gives CASSLDRGKTDTQYF.

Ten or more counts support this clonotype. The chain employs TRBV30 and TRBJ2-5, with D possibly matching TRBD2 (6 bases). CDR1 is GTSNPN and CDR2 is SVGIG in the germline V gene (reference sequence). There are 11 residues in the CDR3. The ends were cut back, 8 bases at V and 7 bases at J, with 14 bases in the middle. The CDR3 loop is CAGANGGTQYF. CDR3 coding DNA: TGTGCCGGGGCAAACGGGGGGACCCAGTACTTC.

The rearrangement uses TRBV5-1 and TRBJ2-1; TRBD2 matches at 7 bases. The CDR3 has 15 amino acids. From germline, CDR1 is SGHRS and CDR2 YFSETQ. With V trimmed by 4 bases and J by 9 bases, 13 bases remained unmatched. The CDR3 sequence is CASSPGTNTLFEQFF. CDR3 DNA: TGCGCCAGCAGCCCCGGGACTAACACCCTCTTTGAGCAGTTCTTC.

Here the CDR3 DNA reads TGTGCCAGCAGCGGCAATAGTGGGATAGGCACCTACGAGCAGTACTTC. Protein product: CASSGNSGIGTYEQYF. V gene TRBV2 combines with J gene TRBJ2-7, with D unresolved. With 6 bases removed from V and 2 bases from J, the gap between germline ends came to 20 bases. Germline loops: CDR1 SNHLY, CDR2 FYNNEI. This CDR3 has 16 residues.

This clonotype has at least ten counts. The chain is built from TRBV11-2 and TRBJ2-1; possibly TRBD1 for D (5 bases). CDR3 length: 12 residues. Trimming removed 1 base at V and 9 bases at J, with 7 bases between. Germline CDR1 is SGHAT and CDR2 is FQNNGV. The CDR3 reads CASSLVQGEQFF. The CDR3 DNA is TGTGCCAGCAGCTTAGTCCAGGGTGAGCAGTTCTTC. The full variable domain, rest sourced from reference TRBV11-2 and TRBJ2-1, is EAGVAQSPRYKIIEKRQSVAFWCNPISGHATLYWYQQILGQGPKLLIQFQNNGVVDDSQLPKDRFSAERLKGVDSTLKIQPAKLEDSAVYLCASSLVQGEQFFGPGTRLTVL.

The CDR3 protein is CSATFLDLIEQPQHF. CDR3 nucleotide sequence: TGCAGTGCTACCTTCCTAGACTTGATCGAGCAGCCCCAGCATTTT. This chain connects TRBV20-1 to TRBJ1-5, with unresolved D. CDR3 length equals 15 residues. V was cut by 4 bases and J by 7 bases, with 20 bases left in between. From germline, CDR1 is DFQATT and CDR2 SNEGSKA (reference sequence).

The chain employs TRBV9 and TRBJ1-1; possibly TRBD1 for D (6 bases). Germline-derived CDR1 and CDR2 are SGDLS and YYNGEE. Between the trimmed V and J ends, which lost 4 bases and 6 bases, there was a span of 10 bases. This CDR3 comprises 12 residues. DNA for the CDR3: TGTGCCAGCAGCCCCTCAGGGGCTGAAGCTTTCTTT. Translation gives CASSPSGAEAFF.

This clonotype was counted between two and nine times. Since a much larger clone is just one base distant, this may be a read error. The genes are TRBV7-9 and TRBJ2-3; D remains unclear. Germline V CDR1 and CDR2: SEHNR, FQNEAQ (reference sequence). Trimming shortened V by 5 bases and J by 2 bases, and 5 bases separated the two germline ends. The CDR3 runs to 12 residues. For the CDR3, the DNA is TGTGCCAGCAGCACCCACACAGATACGCAGTATTTT. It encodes CASSTHTDTQYF.

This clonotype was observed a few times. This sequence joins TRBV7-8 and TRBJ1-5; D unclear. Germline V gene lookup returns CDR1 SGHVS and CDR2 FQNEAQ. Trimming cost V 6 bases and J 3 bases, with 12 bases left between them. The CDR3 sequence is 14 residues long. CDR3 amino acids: CASRSPGSNQPQHF. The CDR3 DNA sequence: TGTGCCAGCAGATCCCCCGGGTCCAATCAGCCCCAGCATTTT.

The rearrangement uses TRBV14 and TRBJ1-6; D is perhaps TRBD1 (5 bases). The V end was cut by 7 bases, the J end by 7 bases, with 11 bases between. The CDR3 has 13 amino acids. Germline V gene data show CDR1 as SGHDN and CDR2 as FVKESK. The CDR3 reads CASTGVSNSPLHF. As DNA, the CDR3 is TGTGCCAGCACGGGGGTGTCAAATTCACCCCTCCACTTT.